This TCR beta chain was identified during a study of T cell repertoires in cytomegalovirus infection. On the study more broadly: Indications came from public TCR beta signatures; they pointed to CMV infection and to a matching HLA type.

Study observations and caveats: In two of eight donors, the top clonotype was HLA-C-restricted CMV-specific.

In regard to this clonotype: What it binds is not known.

The CDR3 runs 13 residues. Germline V CDR1 and CDR2: SGHDN, FVKESK. Deletions cut 2 bases from V and 4 bases from J, with 6 bases between. A single record per CDR3 protein comes from TCRdb applying MiXCR to the reads. The repertoire holds about 890,000 distinct CDR3 sequences, with 30% to 40% as singletons. The sample here was cultured CD8+ T cells from PBMCs, taken from culture after CMV antigen stimulation. The receptor's source is a human donor in good health (CMV status not recorded). Some clones in this sample may be carry-over from other donors' samples. The rearrangement joins TRBV14 to TRBJ1-5; D remains ambiguous. The CDR3 loop reads CASSQKVNQPQHF. The CDR3 region has the DNA TGTGCCAGCAGCCAAAAGGTTAATCAGCCCCAGCATTTT.